Below, one T cell receptor beta chain is given with its context. These data come from a study of blood T cell repertoires in COVID-19. Study-level background: Some COVID-19 samples were acute and others convalescent; all came from the United States, Italy and Spain.

Under the authors' procedure: By means of reference gene primer amplification, nucleated cell counts were estimated. Measured with immunoSEQ multiplex PCR; TCRdb has only the in-frame clones, and not every one. V, J and clone size are those of that table, while D and trimming were read from the DNA. This table has roughly 160,000 clones, approximately 88% appearing once. The CDR3 runs to 16 residues. Germline V gene sequence: CDR1 SGHTS, CDR2 YDEGEE. V shed 5 bases and J shed 1 base, with 18 bases lying between them. This TCR came from a man in his late teens or twenties with active or convalescent COVID-19. The sequenced material came from peripheral blood. This chain links TRBV5-8 with TRBJ1-1, with D maybe TRBD1 (6 bases). The CDR3 region has the DNA TGTGCCAGCAGTTCTTTCAGGCGGGGGGCGAACACTGAAGCTTTCTTT. Translating gives CASSSFRRGANTEAFF.